A selection of T cell receptor beta chains follows, all from one sample in a study of blood T cell repertoires in COVID-19. Profiled with immunoSEQ multiplex PCR; TCRdb holds only in-frame clones, not every one. The repertoire has about 140,000 clones, around 78% of them found once; the top ten carry 4.5% to 5%. Sequences were obtained from peripheral blood. These receptors all stem from a woman older than 75 with active or convalescent COVID-19. CDR3s leave out the opening cysteine and the closing phenylalanine or tryptophan. Each record gives: CDR3 protein, CDR3 length, J gene, V gene.

CDR3aa: ASSLDLIPWDRELGGYT
len: 17
j_gene: TRBJ1-2
v_gene: TRBV18

CDR3aa: SASSNRPLNEAF
len: 12
j_gene: TRBJ1-1
v_gene: TRBV20-1

CDR3aa: ASSLSYGGADRNGYT
len: 15
j_gene: TRBJ1-2
v_gene: TRBV7-2

CDR3aa: ASSSSRQGGLRNTEAF
len: 16
j_gene: TRBJ1-1
v_gene: TRBV7-2

CDR3aa: ASSPGQGATYNSPLH
len: 15
j_gene: TRBJ1-6
v_gene: TRBV28

CDR3aa: ASSLMRELETQY
len: 12
j_gene: TRBJ2-5
v_gene: TRBV3-1/TRBV3-2

CDR3aa: ASSLNTPGGGDQPQH
len: 15
j_gene: TRBJ1-5
v_gene: TRBV7-6

CDR3aa: ASSQRTGLNTEAF
len: 13
j_gene: TRBJ1-1
v_gene: TRBV7-2

CDR3aa: SAWAPGGYT
len: 9
j_gene: TRBJ1-2
v_gene: TRBV20-1

CDR3aa: ASSIDGFTEAF
len: 11
j_gene: TRBJ1-1
v_gene: TRBV2

CDR3aa: ASSQGGSLAGPYNEQF
len: 16
j_gene: TRBJ2-1
v_gene: TRBV14